These 10 T cell receptor beta chains share one sample of origin, sequenced in a study of low-dose radiotherapy and immunotherapy resistance in tumors. Priming of first-strand cDNA relied on TRAV- and TRBV-specific primers (covering alpha and beta chains). Amplification, which lasted around 20 PCR cycles, used a constant-region primer and V-primer adapter to amplify TCRs. TCRdb redid the calling of the reads with MiXCR, one entry per CDR3 protein. The data contain tens of thousands of distinct CDR3 sequences, about a sixth of them singletons. Time point defined: before trial treatment. The sample here was PBMCs, taken before treatment. Receptors were obtained from a male donor with prostate cancer.

This chain joins TRBV2 and TRBJ2-3; D is tentatively TRBD1 or TRBD2 (6 bases each). Germline loops: CDR1 SNHLY, CDR2 FYNNEI. Trimming stripped 8 bases from V and 12 bases from J, with 24 bases between. The CDR3 length is 14 residues. The CDR3 DNA reads TGTGCCAGCGCCCCTGGGGGCCTACGGGGGACCCAGTATTTT. Translation gives CASAPGGLRGTQYF.

This clonotype was seen at least ten times. The chain has TRBV6-6 and TRBJ1-5; D is unclear. This CDR3 region has 13 residues. Looked up from germline, CDR1 is MNHNY and CDR2 is SVGAGI (reference sequence). Trimming pared 5 bases from V and 7 bases from J, leaving 12 bases between. The CDR3, as DNA: TGTGCCAGCAGTCCCGAGTCCCGACAGCCCCAGCATTTT. Translated, it gives CASSPESRQPQHF.

This clonotype came up many times. As DNA, the CDR3 is TGCAGTGCTAGACCACCGTGGGGGATCTACACCTTC. Translated, it gives CSARPPWGIYTF. The chain has TRBV20-1 and TRBJ1-2; possibly TRBD1 for D (5 bases). V was shortened by 2 bases and J by 10 bases, with 14 bases between the two germline ends. Germline assignment: CDR1 DFQATT and CDR2 SNEGSKA (reference sequence). This CDR3 spans 12 amino acids.

V is TRBV13 and J is TRBJ2-1; no clear D. The CDR3 spans 17 residues. Per the germline V gene, CDR1 is PRHDT and CDR2 is FYEKMQ (reference sequence). The ends were cut back, 0 bases at V and 0 bases at J, with 12 bases in the middle. Here the CDR3 reads CASSLGLPRSSYNEQFF. As DNA, the CDR3 is TGTGCCAGCAGCTTAGGACTCCCGAGAAGCTCCTACAATGAGCAGTTCTTC.

The sample holds many counts of this clonotype. The chain has TRBV5-3 and TRBJ2-1; tentatively, D is TRBD2 (7 bases). TRBV5-3 is filed as an ORF, its function uncertain. V was pared by 8 bases and J by 8 bases, with 20 bases between. The CDR3 length is 14 residues. DNA for the CDR3: TGTGCCAGCTACGGGCTGGGGGGGGCGGATGAGCAGTTCTTC. Amino acids: CASYGLGGADEQFF.

This clonotype was found many times. J is TRBJ2-1 and V is TRBV4-1; maybe TRBD2 (6 bases). Germline lookup yields CDR1 MGHRA and CDR2 YSYEKL. Trimming shortened V by 0 bases and J by 7 bases, and 13 bases separated the two germline ends. The CDR3 contains 15 residues. The CDR3 DNA sequence: TGCGCCAGCAGCCAAGATGCGGGGTGGAAAAATGAGCAGTTCTTC. Its translation: CASSQDAGWKNEQFF.

This clonotype has ten or more counts. This CDR3 is CATSGGYEQYF. The CDR3 nucleotides read TGTGCAACCTCTGGAGGCTACGAGCAGTACTTC. V is TRBV6-2 or TRBV6-3 and J is TRBJ2-7; D perhaps matches TRBD2 (5 bases). The CDR3 sequence is 11 residues long. CDR1 and CDR2 (germline): MNHEY, SVGEGT.

This clonotype has ten or more counts. This rearrangement joins TRBV12-3 or TRBV12-4 to TRBJ1-6; TRBD1 matches at 8 bases. The V gene end was trimmed by 5 bases and the J gene end by 5 bases; junction bases not matched to a gene: 8. CDR3 length equals 16 residues. The DNA of the CDR3 is TGTGCCAGCAGTCAAGGGCGACAGGGGAATAATTCACCCCTCCACTTT. Residues: CASSQGRQGNNSPLHF.

This clonotype occurred many times. The junction does not match germline at one end; this may be a read error. This rearrangement joins TRBV5-1 to TRBJ1-1; TRBD1 aligns across 7 bases. In germline, CDR1 is SGHRS, CDR2 YFSETQ. CDR3 length equals 16 residues. Written as DNA, the CDR3 is TGTGCCAGCAGCTTGGCCAGGGGGGCGGGGATGGCTGAAGCTTTCTTT. This codes for CASSLARGAGMAEAFF. The full variable domain, with the rest looked up from reference TRBV5-1 and TRBJ1-1, is KAGVTQTPRYLIKTRGQQVTLSCSPISGHRSVSWYQQTPGQGLQFLFEYFSETQRNKGNFPGRFSGRQFSNSRSEMNVSTLELGDSALYLCASSLARGAGMAEAFFGQGTRLTVV.

This clonotype came up a few times. The chain combines TRBV9 with TRBJ2-2, with D maybe TRBD2 (6 bases). In germline, CDR1 is SGDLS, CDR2 YYNGEE. Trimming took off 6 bases at V and 1 base at J, with 10 bases between the two ends. The CDR3 totals 14 residues. CDR3 sequence (DNA): TGTGCCAGCACCCCGGGACTGAACACCGGGGAGCTGTTTTTT. Protein: CASTPGLNTGELFF.